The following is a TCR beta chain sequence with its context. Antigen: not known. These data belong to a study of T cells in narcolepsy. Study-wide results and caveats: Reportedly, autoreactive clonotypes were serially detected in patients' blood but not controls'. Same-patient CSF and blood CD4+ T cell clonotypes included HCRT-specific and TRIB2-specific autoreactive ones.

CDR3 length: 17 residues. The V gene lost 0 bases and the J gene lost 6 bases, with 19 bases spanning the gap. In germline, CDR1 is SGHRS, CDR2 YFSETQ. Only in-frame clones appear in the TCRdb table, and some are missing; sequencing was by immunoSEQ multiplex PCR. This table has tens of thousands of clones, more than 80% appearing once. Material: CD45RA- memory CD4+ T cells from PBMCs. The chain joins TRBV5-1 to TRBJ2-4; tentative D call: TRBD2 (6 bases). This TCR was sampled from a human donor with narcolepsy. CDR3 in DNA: TGCGCCAGCAGCTTGGGGCCCGAGGGGCCAGCGGGAAACATTCAGTACTTC. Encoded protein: CASSLGPEGPAGNIQYF. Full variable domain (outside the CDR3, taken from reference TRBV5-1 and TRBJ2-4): KAGVTQTPRYLIKTRGQQVTLSCSPISGHRSVSWYQQTPGQGLQFLFEYFSETQRNKGNFPGRFSGRQFSNSRSEMNVSTLELGDSALYLCASSLGPEGPAGNIQYFGAGTRLSVL.